This entry features one T cell receptor (beta chain) sequence. The target antigen is unknown. The CDR3 has 15 residues. The germline gives CDR1 MDHEN, CDR2 SYDVKM. The V segment lost 5 bases and the J segment 4 bases; nucleotides outside the gene matches: 9. Clones were sequenced by immunoSEQ multiplex PCR, and TCRdb holds only the in-frame ones, with some missing. The repertoire consists of 380,000 or so clones, with 88% occurring once and the leading ten covering around 6.4%. The sample is drawn from a study of Ad26.COV2.S vaccination and SARS-CoV-2 variants. Study overall: Donor was assigned to the Ad26.COV2.S arm of trial COV1001.

Study outcomes and limitations: People who got the vaccine or the placebo had similar non-spike TCR breadth. Vaccine recipients surpassed placebo recipients in spike-specific TCR breadth.

The treatment denotes: roughly 19 received Ad26.COV2.S at low or high dose, single or two shots; about 5 received placebo; per-sample allocation not given. The samples date from day 63 after the first vaccine or placebo injection. Here the sequenced sample was peripheral blood, taken in a trial of Ad26.COV2.S vaccine versus placebo. This clonotype was sampled from a person aged 18-65 years who received the Ad26.COV2.S COVID-19 vaccine or a placebo. This chain uses TRBV28 with TRBJ2-7; TRBD2 matches 9 bases. CDR3 region: CASSRAGTSSYEQYF. The CDR3 bases are TGTGCCAGCAGTCGTGCCGGGACTAGCAGTTACGAGCAGTACTTC.